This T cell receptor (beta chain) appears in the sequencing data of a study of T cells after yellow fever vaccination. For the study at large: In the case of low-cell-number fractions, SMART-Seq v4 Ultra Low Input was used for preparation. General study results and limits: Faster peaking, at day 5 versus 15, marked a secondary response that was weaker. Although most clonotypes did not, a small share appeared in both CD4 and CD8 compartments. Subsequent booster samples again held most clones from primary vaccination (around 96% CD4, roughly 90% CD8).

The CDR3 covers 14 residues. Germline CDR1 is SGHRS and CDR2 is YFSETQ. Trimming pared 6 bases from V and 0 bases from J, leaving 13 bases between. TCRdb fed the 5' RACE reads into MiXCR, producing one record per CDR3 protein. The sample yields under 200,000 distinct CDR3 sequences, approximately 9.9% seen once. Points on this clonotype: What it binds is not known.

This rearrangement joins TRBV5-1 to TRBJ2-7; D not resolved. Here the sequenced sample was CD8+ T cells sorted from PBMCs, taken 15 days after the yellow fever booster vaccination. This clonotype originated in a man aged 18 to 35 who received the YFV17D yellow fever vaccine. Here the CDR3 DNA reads TGCGCCAGCAAAACCGGGCCTACCTCCTACGAGCAGTACGTC. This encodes CASKTGPTSYEQYV.